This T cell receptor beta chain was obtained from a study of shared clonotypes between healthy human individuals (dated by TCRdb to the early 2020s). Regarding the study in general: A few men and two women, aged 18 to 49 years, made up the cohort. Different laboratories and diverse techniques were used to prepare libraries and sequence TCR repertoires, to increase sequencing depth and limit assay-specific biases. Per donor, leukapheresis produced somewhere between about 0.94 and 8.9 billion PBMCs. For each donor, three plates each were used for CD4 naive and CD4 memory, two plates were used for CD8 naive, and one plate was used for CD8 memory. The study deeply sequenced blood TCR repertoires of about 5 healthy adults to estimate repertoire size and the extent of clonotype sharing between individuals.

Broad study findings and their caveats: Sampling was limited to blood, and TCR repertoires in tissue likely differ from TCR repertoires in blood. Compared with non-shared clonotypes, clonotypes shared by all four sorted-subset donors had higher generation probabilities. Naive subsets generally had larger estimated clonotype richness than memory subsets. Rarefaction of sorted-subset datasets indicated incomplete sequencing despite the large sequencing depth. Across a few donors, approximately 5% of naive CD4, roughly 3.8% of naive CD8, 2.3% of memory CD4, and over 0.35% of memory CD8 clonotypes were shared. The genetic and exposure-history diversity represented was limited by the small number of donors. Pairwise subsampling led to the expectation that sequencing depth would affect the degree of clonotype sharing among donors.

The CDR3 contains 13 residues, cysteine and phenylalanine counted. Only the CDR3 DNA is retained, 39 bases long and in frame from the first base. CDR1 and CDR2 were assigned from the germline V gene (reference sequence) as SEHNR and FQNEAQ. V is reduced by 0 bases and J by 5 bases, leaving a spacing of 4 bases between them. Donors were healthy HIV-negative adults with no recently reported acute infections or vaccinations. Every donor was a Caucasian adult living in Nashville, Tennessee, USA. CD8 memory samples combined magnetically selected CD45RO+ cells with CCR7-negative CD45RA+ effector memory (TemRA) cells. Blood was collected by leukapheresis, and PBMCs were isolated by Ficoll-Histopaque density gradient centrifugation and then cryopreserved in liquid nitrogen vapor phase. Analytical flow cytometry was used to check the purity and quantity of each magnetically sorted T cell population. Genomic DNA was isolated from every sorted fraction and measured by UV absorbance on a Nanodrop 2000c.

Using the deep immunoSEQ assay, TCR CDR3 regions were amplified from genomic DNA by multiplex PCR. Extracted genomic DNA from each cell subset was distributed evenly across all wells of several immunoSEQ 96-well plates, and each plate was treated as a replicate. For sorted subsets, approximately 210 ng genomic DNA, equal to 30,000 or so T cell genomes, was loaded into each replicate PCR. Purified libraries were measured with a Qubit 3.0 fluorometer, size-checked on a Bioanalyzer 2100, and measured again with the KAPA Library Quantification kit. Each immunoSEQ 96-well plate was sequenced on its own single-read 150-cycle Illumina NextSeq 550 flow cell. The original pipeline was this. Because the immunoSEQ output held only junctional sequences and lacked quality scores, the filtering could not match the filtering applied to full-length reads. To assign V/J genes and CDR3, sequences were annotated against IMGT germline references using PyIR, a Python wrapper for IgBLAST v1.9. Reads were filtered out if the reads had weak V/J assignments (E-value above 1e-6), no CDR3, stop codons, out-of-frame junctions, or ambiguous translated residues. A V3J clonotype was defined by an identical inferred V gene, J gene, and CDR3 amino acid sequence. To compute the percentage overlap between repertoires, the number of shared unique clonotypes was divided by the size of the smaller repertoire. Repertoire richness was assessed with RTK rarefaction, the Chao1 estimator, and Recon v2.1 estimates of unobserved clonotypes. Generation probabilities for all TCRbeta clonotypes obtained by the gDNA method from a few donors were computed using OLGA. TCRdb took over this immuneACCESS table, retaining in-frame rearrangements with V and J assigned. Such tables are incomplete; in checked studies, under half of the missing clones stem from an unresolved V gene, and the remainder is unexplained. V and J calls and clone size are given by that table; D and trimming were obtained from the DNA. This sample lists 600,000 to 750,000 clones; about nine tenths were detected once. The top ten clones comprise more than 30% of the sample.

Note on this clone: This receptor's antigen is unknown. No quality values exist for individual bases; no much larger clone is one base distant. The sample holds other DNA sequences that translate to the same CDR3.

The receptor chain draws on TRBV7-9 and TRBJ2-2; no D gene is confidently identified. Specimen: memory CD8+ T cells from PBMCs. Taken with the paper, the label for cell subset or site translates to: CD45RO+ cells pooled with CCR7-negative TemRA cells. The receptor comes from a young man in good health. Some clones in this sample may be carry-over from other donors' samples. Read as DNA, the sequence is TGTGCCAGCAGCTTAGCGTTGACCGGGGAGCTGTTTTTT. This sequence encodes CASSLALTGELFF.